This TCR beta chain appears in the sequencing data of a study of blood T cell repertoires in COVID-19. Whole-study context: Donors in the United States, Italy and Spain gave samples during acute or convalescent COVID-19. From T cells, B-cell-depleted T cells, or PBMCs came the material, which was cDNA or gDNA.

CDR1 LNHNV and CDR2 YYDKDF come from the germline V gene (reference sequence). V was trimmed by 0 bases and J by 8 bases, leaving 16 bases between them. The length of the CDR3 is 16 residues. Here immunoSEQ multiplex PCR was the method, and the copy in TCRdb shows in-frame clones only, minus some. The table includes 150,000 to 200,000 clones, about nine tenths detected once. The J gene is TRBJ1-4, the V gene TRBV15, with D perhaps matching TRBD1 (5 bases). This sequence was found in a man between 35 and 55 years old with acute or convalescent COVID-19. Specimen: peripheral blood. The CDR3 loop reads CATSREGSGGTEKLFF. In nucleotides, the CDR3 is TGTGCCACCAGCAGAGAGGGCTCGGGGGGGACGGAAAAACTGTTTTTT.